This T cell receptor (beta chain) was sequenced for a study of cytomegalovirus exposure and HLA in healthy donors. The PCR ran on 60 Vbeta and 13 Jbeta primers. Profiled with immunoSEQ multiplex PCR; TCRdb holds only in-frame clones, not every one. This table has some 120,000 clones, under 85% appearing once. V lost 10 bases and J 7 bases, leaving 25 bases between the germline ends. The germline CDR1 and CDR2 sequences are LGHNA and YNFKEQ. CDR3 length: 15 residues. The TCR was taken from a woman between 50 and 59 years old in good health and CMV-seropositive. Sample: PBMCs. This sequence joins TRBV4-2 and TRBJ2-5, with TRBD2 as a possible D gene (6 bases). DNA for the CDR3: TGTGCCACCAAAATGTCCCCAGGCCAAGCGGGGACCCAGTACTTC. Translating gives CATKMSPGQAGTQYF.